This TCR beta chain was recovered during a study of cytomegalovirus exposure and HLA in healthy donors (dated by TCRdb to the late 2010s). Regarding the complete study: According to an earlier analysis of a few hundred of the donors, 200 million or so T cells yielded roughly 100 million unique TCR beta sequences and about 300 Gb of sequence data. The study was designed to test whether signatures of past pathogen exposure could be identified by cataloging public T cell receptors. The genetic ancestry cluster associated with self-reported Caucasian donors included 81% of the 398 genotyped donors. Typing coverage differed by locus: A, B, C, DRB1 and DQB1 were typed in roughly 620-630 donors, DQA1 in 522, DPA1 in around 610, and DPB1 in just under 490. About 280 gigabases of sequencing data and approximately 92 million unique TCR sequences made up an early release that covered approximately 650 HLA-typed donors. A separate validation cohort of over a hundred different subjects was used in addition to the roughly 640-subject first cohort. Rather than drawing on any new phenotypic data, the later analysis identified candidate immune exposures from TCR beta sequences and the way those sequences occurred across donors. In a later analysis, previously published TCR beta repertoires from hundreds of donors were re-analyzed and high-resolution HLA genotyping was added so that TCR occurrence patterns could be studied. The study profiled the T cell repertoires of 550 to 700 subjects by immunosequencing and related them to cytomegalovirus serostatus. Across approximately 420 genotyped donors of the cohort, an average of roughly 250,000 unique TCR beta nucleotide sequences per donor were sequenced, and 15% to 20% of those sequences were non-productive. An earlier analysis of some 500 of the donors used high-throughput TCR beta sequencing to judge whether each TCR beta V gene segment behaved as functional or pseudogenic. Roughly 5 DR-DQ haplotypes were treated as single units for association and clustering because of strong linkage in the cohort. Every repertoire in the discovery cohort had been generated on one and the same sequencing platform. In a later genetic analysis, genome-wide SNP genotypes for 398 of the 666 donors were used, and that subset was treated as a discovery cohort. Donor age, sex, ethnicity and CMV serostatus were collected together with the repertoire data. Both class I and class II loci were covered by HLA typing, at four-digit resolution. High-throughput TCR immunosequencing, statistical association of individual TCRs with disease status, and machine learning were combined to predict cytomegalovirus infection status. The paper as a whole reports these results and caveats: The authors suggested that the approach could potentially be generalized to other disease states and immunological phenotypes. Immune exposure information for the cohort was limited to CMV serostatus. In this cohort, only TCR beta chains were sequenced, and detectable features were limited by the absence of alpha or paired-chain data. Broadly in line with IMGT annotations, most TCR beta V segments showed up in productive rearrangements about 87% or about 30% of the time in an earlier analysis of about 500 of the donors. Because HLA typing was missing for some donors at each locus, association tests included only the typed subset. Because counts were too low, about 18 rarely observed V segments, including chromosome 9 orphons, were left out of the earlier analysis of roughly 600 of the donors. A later analysis found that HLA-associated TCR beta chains were more clonally expanded and had lower generation probabilities than equally common non-associated chains. In a later analysis, several top co-occurrence clusters were reported to appear linked to parvovirus B19, influenza, CMV and Epstein-Barr virus. When HLA alleles, especially DR and DQ, strongly co-occurred, TCR associations were difficult to assign to individual alleles. A further reported finding was that TCR beta sequences accurately predicted the HLA-A and HLA-B alleles for most subjects in the first cohort. The 87-base-pair reads could not distinguish some IMGT-functional V segments, including TRBV6-2 and TRBV6-3, so those segments were excluded. A later genetic analysis associated a missense DCLRE1C variant with V-gene and J-gene trimming of TCR beta chains, and an independent cohort replicated the association. In vitro tests confirmed that a few of the cytomegalovirus-associated TCR beta chains recognize cytomegalovirus antigens. A cluster of highly shared sequence variants was judged likely to represent a technical artifact of the sequencing pipeline. Specific HLA alleles were associated with 18,000 or so TCR beta sequences at a false discovery rate of 0.05 in a later analysis. In a later analysis, the rate of TCR association differed among HLA loci, with DRB1 alleles having the most associated TCRs and HLA-C alleles having the fewest. The classifier was reported to diagnose cytomegalovirus status with high specificity and sensitivity in both the original cohort and the validation cohort. While some public TCRs were present in many individuals, most TCR sequences turned up only very rarely across donors. In the study, some 160 TCR beta chains were listed as associated with cytomegalovirus. A later analysis found that most CMV-associated TCR beta chains appeared HLA-restricted, with HLA associations seemingly driven largely by CMV exposure. Linkage disequilibrium might explain the correlated functional status among segregating V segments, but an unknown experimental factor could not be ruled out. In a later genetic analysis, fewer N-insertions in productive TCRs were reported among donors in an Asian-associated ancestry cluster than the roughly 700-donor mean. Presence/absence analyses assumed roughly uniform sequencing depth across donors, an assumption that may not hold.

Libraries were constructed by the immunoSEQ multiplex PCR assay. For the multiplex PCR, a mixture combining 60 forward primers for TCR Vbeta segments and 13 reverse primers for TCR Jbeta segments was used. The CDR3 region of rearranged TCR beta genes was amplified from genomic DNA by a multiplex PCR assay. The Illumina HiSeq System was used to sequence the amplified TCR beta libraries as 87-base-pair reads. The source study handled its data this way. A later analysis tallied 70 million to 100 million unique TCR beta chains across the 640 or so repertoires, and about 10 million of those chains were shared by two or more donors. Raw reads were error-corrected and collapsed into unique sequences by a nearest-neighbor algorithm in which closely related sequences were merged to remove PCR and sequencing errors. To assign V, D and J gene segments, CDR3 sequences were aligned to IMGT reference sequences. For a sequence to be retained, a match of at least six nucleotides was required to both a V gene segment and a J gene segment. A rearrangement counted as productive if the CDR3 had no stop codons and remained in frame with V and J, and every other rearrangement counted as non-productive. CDR3 was defined by IMGT convention, running from the second conserved V-encoded cysteine to the conserved J-encoded phenylalanine. In an earlier analysis of more than 550 of the donors, sequences lacking an unambiguous match to a single V gene segment were excluded. An earlier analysis of 500 to 700 of the donors classified V segments as functional when productive rearrangements were above 56.7% and as segregating when the standard deviation between donors was above 5%. To diagnose cytomegalovirus status from the catalog of TCR beta chain sequences, a statistical classification framework was built. V and J gene assignment, in a later analysis, came from comparing TCR nucleotide sequences with IMGT/GENE-DB human TR gene sequences. A later analysis assigned CDR3 sequences and most-parsimonious VDJ recombination scenarios with the TCRdist pipeline. In a later analysis, each TCR beta chain was defined by its CDR3 amino acid sequence together with its V-gene family, and reads without a unique V-gene family were excluded. To address suspected cross-contamination and a sequencing artifact, a later analysis removed a few hundred highly shared, low-generation-probability nucleotide sequences. A later analysis calculated a clonal expansion index for each public chain from normalized within-repertoire ranks of inferred template counts. In a later analysis, generation probabilities were computed with a VDJ recombination model fitted to out-of-frame rearrangements, and the resulting probabilities were checked against IGoR. A later analysis scored TCR-TCR, TCR-HLA and TCR-CMV co-occurrence with hypergeometric tests, applying a repertoire-size bias correction to TCR pairs. To estimate false discovery rates, a later analysis permuted the HLA or CMV assignments 20 times. A later analysis grouped co-occurring TCRs with DBSCAN, adding TCRdist sequence similarity when clustering within HLA-allele-positive subsets. Co-occurrence clustering excluded repertoires with fewer than 30,000 or more than 120,000 public chains, plus five with anomalous nucleotide sharing. In TCRdb, the immuneACCESS table is reduced to in-frame sequences with V and J assigned. These tables do not hold every clone; where another copy was compared, an unresolved V gene accounts for under half, and the others remain unexplained. The DNA was the basis for D and trimming; V, J and clone size are from that table. A total of about 150,000 clones appear in this sample, around 65% of them only once. 3% of the sample is taken by the ten largest.

The CDR3 has 12 amino acids, counting the end cysteine and phenylalanine. Of all the DNA, just the CDR3 is kept, 36 bases in frame from base 1. From a lookup of the germline V gene, CDR1 and CDR2 are SNHLY and FYNNEI. Trimming costs V 11 bases and J 6 bases, and their ends lie 16 bases apart. A word on this clone: Its binding antigen is unknown. No base quality values were provided; no much bigger clone lies one nucleotide off.

The cohort comprised approximately 700 healthy bone marrow donors. Cohort members were all nominally healthy when sampled, although unrecorded immune exposures were likely present. The donor tested CMV seropositive and was one of the 289 seropositive cohort members. Each donor provided a peripheral blood sample, and peripheral blood mononuclear cells were used for TCR beta sequencing. The Qiagen DNeasy Blood Extraction Kit was used to extract genomic DNA from the blood cell samples. The specimen sequenced was PBMCs. The clonotype originates from a woman aged 25 to 39 in good health and CMV-seropositive. Rearrangement joined TRBV2 to TRBJ2-5; TRBD2 is a possible D gene, resting on 5 matching bases. The sequence in DNA is TGTGCCGGCTCGTTCCAGCGGAAGACCCAGTACTTC. Its amino acids are CAGSFQRKTQYF.